These 11 T cell receptor beta chains were all obtained from the same sample, sequenced in a study of Ad26.COV2.S vaccination and SARS-CoV-2 variants. This sample's treatment: around 19 received Ad26.COV2.S at low or high dose, single or two shots; 5 received placebo; per-sample allocation not given. Sampling occurred on day 63 after the first vaccine or placebo injection. Sequenced by immunoSEQ multiplex PCR; TCRdb stores in-frame clones only, minus some. Among 350,000 to 500,000 clones listed, roughly 88% were seen once. Specimen: peripheral blood, collected in a trial of Ad26.COV2.S vaccine versus placebo. Every receptor here comes from a person between 18 and 59 years old who received the Ad26.COV2.S COVID-19 vaccine or a placebo.

V usage is TRBV18 and J usage is TRBJ2-7, with D hard to call. The V and J ends lost 3 bases and 0 bases respectively, with 12 bases between them. The CDR3 consists of 15 residues. The V gene's germline CDR1 is KGHSH and CDR2 LQKENI. CDR3 nucleotides: TGTGCCAGCTCACCCCTAGGGATCGTCTCCTACGAGCAGTACTTC. Its protein is CASSPLGIVSYEQYF. The full variable domain, completed using reference TRBV18 and TRBJ2-7, is NAGVMQNPRHLVRRRGQEARLRCSPMKGHSHVYWYRQLPEEGLKFMVYLQKENIIDESGMPKERFSAEFPKEGPSILRIQQVVRGDSAAYFCASSPLGIVSYEQYFGPGTRLTVT.

The chain is built from TRBV5-8 and TRBJ2-1; 10 bases map to TRBD2. Trimming cost V 0 bases and J 9 bases; bases outside gene matches: 6. The CDR3 length is 15 residues. Per the germline V gene, CDR1 is SGHTS and CDR2 is YDEGEE. Here the CDR3 reads CASSLGAGGPTEQFF. The CDR3 DNA follows: TGTGCCAGCAGCTTGGGAGCGGGAGGGCCGACTGAGCAGTTCTTC. Drawing the rest from reference TRBV5-8 and TRBJ2-1, the complete variable domain is EAGVTQSPTHLIKTRGQQATLRCSPISGHTSVYWYQQALGLGLQFLLWYDEGEERNRGNFPPRFSGRQFPNYSSELNVNALELEDSALYLCASSLGAGGPTEQFFGPGTRLTVL.

This chain joins TRBV5-1 and TRBJ1-2; TRBD1 aligns across 8 bases. CDR3 length equals 14 residues. With V trimmed by 4 bases and J by 4 bases, 6 bases remained unmatched. Germline CDR1 is SGHRS and CDR2 is YFSETQ. The CDR3 nucleotides are TGCGCCAGCAGCCCGGACAGGGAGGGCTATGGCTACACCTTC. The encoded protein is CASSPDREGYGYTF. Looking up the rest from reference TRBV5-1 and TRBJ1-2 gives the full variable domain: KAGVTQTPRYLIKTRGQQVTLSCSPISGHRSVSWYQQTPGQGLQFLFEYFSETQRNKGNFPGRFSGRQFSNSRSEMNVSTLELGDSALYLCASSPDREGYGYTFGSGTRLTVV.

The count of this clone is one. This chain uses TRBV9 with TRBJ2-2, with TRBD1 identical over 7 bases. The CDR3 contains 15 residues. The V and J ends lost 0 bases and 4 bases, in that order; junction bases with no gene match: 3. Germline V gene sequence: CDR1 SGDLS, CDR2 YYNGEE. In DNA, the CDR3 is TGTGCCAGCAGCGTAGCCGACAGGGCCACCGGGGAGCTGTTTTTT. Its translation: CASSVADRATGELFF.

This clone has more than one count but fewer than ten. The V and J genes are TRBV6-2 or TRBV6-3 and TRBJ1-5, with a possible D match to TRBD1 (5 bases). The CDR3 covers 14 residues. Per the germline V gene, CDR1 is MNHEY and CDR2 is SVGEGT. Trimming took 4 bases from V and 2 from J, leaving 9 bases between them. The chain's CDR3 is CASSSGTRNQPQHF. In DNA form, the CDR3 reads TGTGCCAGCAGTTCAGGGACCCGCAATCAGCCCCAGCATTTT.

This clone was detected only once. In the same sample, other DNA sequences code for this CDR3. The genes are TRBV7-9 and TRBJ1-1, with D possibly matching TRBD1 (5 bases). Between the trimmed V and J ends, which lost 1 base and 0 bases, there was a span of 9 bases. Germline V CDR1 and CDR2: SEHNR, FQNEAQ (reference sequence). The CDR3 is 15 residues long. DNA for the CDR3: TGTGCCAGCAGCTTAGTTGGGACCGTGAACACTGAAGCTTTCTTT. Protein product: CASSLVGTVNTEAFF.

As regards this clone: Other DNA variants within this sample encode the same CDR3. This chain links TRBV19 with TRBJ2-1, with 7 bases matching TRBD1. Germline V gives CDR1 LNHDA, CDR2 SQIVND (reference sequence). This CDR3 contains 15 residues. Trimming took 5 bases from V and 1 from J; bases not matched to a gene: 5. The CDR3 reads CASSSQTGSYNEQFF. CDR3 nucleotides: TGTGCCAGTAGTTCACAGACAGGGTCCTACAATGAGCAGTTCTTC.

The rearrangement uses TRBV5-1 and TRBJ2-1; D is unclear. This CDR3 has 15 amino acids. Germline V lookup: CDR1 SGHRS, CDR2 YFSETQ. Deletions cut 2 bases from V and 6 bases from J, with 15 bases between. DNA for the CDR3: TGCGCCAGCAGCTTAGGGCCAATATATGGCAATGAGCAGTTCTTC. This codes for CASSLGPIYGNEQFF.

This clone showed up just once. The chain is built from TRBV12-3 or TRBV12-4 and TRBJ2-7; TRBD1 is a possible D gene (6 bases). The CDR3 contains 13 residues. The V end was cut by 3 bases, the J end by 3 bases, with 9 bases between. The CDR3 DNA follows: TGTGCCAGCAGTTTTCGAGGGGGCTACGAGCAGTACTTC. This encodes CASSFRGGYEQYF.

The gene calls are TRBV27 and TRBJ2-3, with D uncertain. The CDR3 runs to 14 residues. V was pared by 4 bases and J by 1 base, with 9 bases between. In germline, CDR1 is MNHEY, CDR2 SMNVEV (reference sequence). CDR3 protein: CASSWERGTDTQYF. In nucleotides, the CDR3 is TGTGCCAGCAGTTGGGAAAGGGGCACAGATACGCAGTATTTT.

The rearrangement links TRBV5-5 to TRBJ1-2; D is unclear. In germline, CDR1 is SGHKS, CDR2 YYEKEE (reference sequence). This CDR3 region has 14 residues. V lost 2 bases to trimming and J lost 2 bases, with 10 bases between them. The CDR3 nucleotides read TGTGCCAGCAGCTTTCGTTGGCGGAACTATGGCTACACCTTC. This gives the protein CASSFRWRNYGYTF.